The next 15 T cell receptor beta chains were all read from a single sample in a study of radiation and T cells in renal cell carcinoma. Time point indicated: blood 4 weeks post-SBRT, at nephrectomy. Treatment noted: 15 Gy SBRT to primary tumor, nephrectomy 4 weeks later. Generated by immunoSEQ multiplex PCR, the TCRdb table keeps only in-frame clones and is missing some. The sample records 130,000 to 150,000 clones, 86% being singletons. The sequenced sample was blood, obtained from a patient whose treatment included radiotherapy and nephrectomy. The receptors derive from a woman aged 45 to 65 with renal cell carcinoma.

V is TRBV25-1 and J is TRBJ2-7, with D maybe TRBD2 (7 bases). The CDR3 length is 15 residues. Per the germline V gene, CDR1 is MGHDK and CDR2 is SYGVNS. The V gene lost 6 bases and the J gene lost 4 bases, with 19 bases spanning the gap. The CDR3: CASRNGEGVSYEQYF. The CDR3 nucleotides are TGTGCCAGCAGGAATGGGGAGGGGGTCTCGTACGAGCAGTACTTC.

This clone was seen just once. V usage is TRBV28 and J usage is TRBJ1-1; 7 bases align to TRBD1. Unmatched junction bases numbered 8, after V lost 3 bases and J lost 10 bases. CDR3 length: 13 residues. Germline values: CDR1 MDHEN, CDR2 SYDVKM. The CDR3 DNA follows: TGTGCCAGCAGTTTGGAAAGACAGGGTAGAGCTTTCTTT. Its protein product is CASSLERQGRAFF.

The chain recombines TRBV15 with TRBJ1-5; TRBD1 might be the D (6 bases). CDR3 length: 16 residues. Per germline, CDR1 LNHNV and CDR2 YYDKDF (reference sequence). V shed 1 base and J shed 4 bases, with 14 bases lying between them. CDR3 loop: CATSRGVQGPNQPQHF. The CDR3 DNA sequence: TGTGCCACCAGCAGAGGCGTGCAGGGGCCAAATCAGCCCCAGCATTTT.

The chain carries TRBV5-6 and TRBJ1-2; D gene uncertain. Per germline, CDR1 SGHDT and CDR2 YYEEEE. The CDR3 consists of 15 residues. V lost 3 bases to trimming and J lost 3 bases, with 15 bases between them. The CDR3 loop is CASSSPKQRDYGYTF. The CDR3 region has the DNA TGTGCCAGCAGCTCCCCTAAACAAAGGGACTATGGCTACACCTTC.

This clone came up a few times. The J gene is TRBJ2-5, the V gene TRBV4-3, with a weak D call TRBD2 (5 bases). The V and J ends lost 0 bases and 1 base respectively, with 6 bases between them. The CDR3 runs to 14 residues. Per the germline V gene, CDR1 is LGHNA and CDR2 is YSLEER. As DNA, the CDR3 is TGCGCCAGCAGCCAAGACCTAGCCCAAGAGACCCAGTACTTC. Translated: CASSQDLAQETQYF.

V gene TRBV5-4 combines with J gene TRBJ1-2, with a weak D call TRBD1 (6 bases). V gave up 4 bases and J gave up 4 bases, with 14 bases separating them. The CDR3 extends over 14 amino acids. Germline V gene data show CDR1 as SGHNT and CDR2 as YYREEE (reference sequence). This chain's CDR3 is CASSPWGGRYGYTF. DNA for the CDR3: TGTGCCAGCAGCCCGTGGGGGGGGCGCTATGGCTACACCTTC.

V is TRBV6-1 and J is TRBJ1-5, with a tentative D call TRBD1 (5 bases). CDR1 is MNHNS, CDR2 SASEGT, per germline. The CDR3 contains 13 residues. Trimming shortened V by 9 bases and J by 2 bases, and 11 bases separated the two germline ends. The CDR3 DNA follows: TGTGCCAGTTCACTCAGGGGCAATCAGCCCCAGCATTTT. It translates to CASSLRGNQPQHF.

J is TRBJ1-4 and V is TRBV7-2, with a tentative D call TRBD1 (6 bases). Germline V gene lookup returns CDR1 SGHTA and CDR2 FQGNSA. The CDR3 is 15 residues long. V lost 5 bases to trimming and J lost 4 bases, with 14 bases between them. CDR3 amino acids: CASSIVTGNNEKLFF. The CDR3 DNA sequence: TGTGCCAGCAGCATAGTGACAGGAAATAATGAAAAACTGTTTTTT.

The genes are TRBV30 and TRBJ2-5; a possible D gene is TRBD1 (6 bases). The CDR3 has 16 residues. Per the germline V gene, CDR1 is GTSNPN and CDR2 is SVGIG (reference sequence). Trimming left V 0 bases short and J 4 bases short, with 18 bases between. The CDR3 sequence is CAWSVSCSGTIETQYF. CDR3 DNA: TGTGCCTGGAGTGTATCTTGTTCGGGGACAATAGAGACCCAGTACTTC.

This chain uses TRBV21-1 with TRBJ1-5; the table's D gene call, TRBD1, was not cross checked with the DNA. TRBV21-1 is a pseudogene segment. The CDR3 is made up of 15 amino acids. The CDR3 nucleotides are TGTGCCAGCAGCCCCTTAGCCAGGGGGAATCAGCCCCAGCATTTT. Encoded protein: CASSPLARGNQPQHF.

In nucleotides, the CDR3 is TGCGCCAGCAGCCTGGGACAGGGTACTCATAAAGAGACCCAGTACTTC. Its protein product is CASSLGQGTHKETQYF. The chain uses TRBV5-1 and TRBJ2-5; 9 nucleotides line up with TRBD1. Germline CDR1 is SGHRS and CDR2 is YFSETQ. J lost 3 bases, V lost 4 bases, and 10 bases had no gene match. The CDR3 is 16 residues long.

The genes are TRBV28 and TRBJ1-1, with unresolved D. Trimming stripped 6 bases from V and 0 bases from J, with 11 bases between. The CDR3 loop spans 14 amino acids. Germline CDR1 MDHEN, CDR2 SYDVKM. The CDR3 coding sequence is TGTGCCAGCAGCCCACACAGAGTGAACACTGAAGCTTTCTTT. This encodes CASSPHRVNTEAFF.

This clone showed up just once. The CDR3: CASSTLGTPVYGYTF. The CDR3 bases are TGTGCCAGCAGTACCCTCGGGACACCAGTATATGGCTACACCTTC. The J gene is TRBJ1-2, the V gene TRBV2; D is perhaps TRBD1 (6 bases). The CDR3 is made up of 15 amino acids. Per the germline V gene, CDR1 is SNHLY and CDR2 is FYNNEI. The V and J ends lost 5 bases and 5 bases respectively, with 18 bases between them.

This sequence joins TRBV30 and TRBJ1-6; a possible D gene is TRBD1 (6 bases). Germline loops: CDR1 GTSNPN, CDR2 SVGIG (reference sequence). Deletions cut 0 bases from V and 7 bases from J, with 13 bases between. The CDR3 consists of 15 residues. CDR3 nucleotides: TGTGCCTGGAGTGTATCAGGGGCGGACAATTCACCCCTCCACTTT. Amino acid sequence: CAWSVSGADNSPLHF. Full variable domain (rest looked up from reference TRBV30 and TRBJ1-6): SQTIHQWPATLVQPVGSPLSLECTVEGTSNPNLYWYRQAAGRGLQLLFYSVGIGQISSEVPQNLSASRPQDRQFILSSKKLLLSDSGFYLCAWSVSGADNSPLHFGNGTRLTVT.

On this clone: Additional DNA sequences in this sample encode the identical CDR3. V usage is TRBV20-1 and J usage is TRBJ2-7; D gene ambiguous. Germline CDR1 is DFQATT and CDR2 is SNEGSKA (reference sequence). This CDR3 comprises 11 residues. V lost 1 base and J lost 4, with 5 bases in between. Here the CDR3 reads CSARGPYEQYF. CDR3 sequence (DNA): TGCAGTGCTAGAGGTCCTTACGAGCAGTACTTC.